This T cell receptor beta chain was documented in a study of T cell responses to AZD1222 COVID-19 vaccine. The study, taken as a whole, reports: The study sampled repertoires only after the peak T cell response. Receipt of two AZD1222 doses was followed by a rise in Spike-specific TCR breadth and depth. Donors in the cohort were predominantly white British and more often female, and clonal diversity was possibly underestimated. Reports indicate that nearly half of spike-specific TCRs are directed at unmutated variant regions.

As to this clone: Its matching antigen is unknown.

CDR1 is PRHDT, CDR2 FYEKMQ, per germline (reference sequence). CDR3 length equals 15 residues. The V segment lost 2 bases and the J segment 4 bases; nucleotides outside the gene matches: 3. This table comes from immunoSEQ multiplex PCR, and its TCRdb copy is limited to in-frame clones, with some not included. The sample shows under 85,000 clones, 70% to 90% of them seen only once. The sequence came from an adult in good health. Sequenced here: peripheral blood, sampled on day 0 of MenACWY control vaccination. The chain has TRBV13 and TRBJ2-3, with 10 positions matching TRBD2. The CDR3 nucleotides read TGTGCCAGCAGCTTAAGGCTAGCGGGGGCAGATACGCAGTATTTT. As protein: CASSLRLAGADTQYF.